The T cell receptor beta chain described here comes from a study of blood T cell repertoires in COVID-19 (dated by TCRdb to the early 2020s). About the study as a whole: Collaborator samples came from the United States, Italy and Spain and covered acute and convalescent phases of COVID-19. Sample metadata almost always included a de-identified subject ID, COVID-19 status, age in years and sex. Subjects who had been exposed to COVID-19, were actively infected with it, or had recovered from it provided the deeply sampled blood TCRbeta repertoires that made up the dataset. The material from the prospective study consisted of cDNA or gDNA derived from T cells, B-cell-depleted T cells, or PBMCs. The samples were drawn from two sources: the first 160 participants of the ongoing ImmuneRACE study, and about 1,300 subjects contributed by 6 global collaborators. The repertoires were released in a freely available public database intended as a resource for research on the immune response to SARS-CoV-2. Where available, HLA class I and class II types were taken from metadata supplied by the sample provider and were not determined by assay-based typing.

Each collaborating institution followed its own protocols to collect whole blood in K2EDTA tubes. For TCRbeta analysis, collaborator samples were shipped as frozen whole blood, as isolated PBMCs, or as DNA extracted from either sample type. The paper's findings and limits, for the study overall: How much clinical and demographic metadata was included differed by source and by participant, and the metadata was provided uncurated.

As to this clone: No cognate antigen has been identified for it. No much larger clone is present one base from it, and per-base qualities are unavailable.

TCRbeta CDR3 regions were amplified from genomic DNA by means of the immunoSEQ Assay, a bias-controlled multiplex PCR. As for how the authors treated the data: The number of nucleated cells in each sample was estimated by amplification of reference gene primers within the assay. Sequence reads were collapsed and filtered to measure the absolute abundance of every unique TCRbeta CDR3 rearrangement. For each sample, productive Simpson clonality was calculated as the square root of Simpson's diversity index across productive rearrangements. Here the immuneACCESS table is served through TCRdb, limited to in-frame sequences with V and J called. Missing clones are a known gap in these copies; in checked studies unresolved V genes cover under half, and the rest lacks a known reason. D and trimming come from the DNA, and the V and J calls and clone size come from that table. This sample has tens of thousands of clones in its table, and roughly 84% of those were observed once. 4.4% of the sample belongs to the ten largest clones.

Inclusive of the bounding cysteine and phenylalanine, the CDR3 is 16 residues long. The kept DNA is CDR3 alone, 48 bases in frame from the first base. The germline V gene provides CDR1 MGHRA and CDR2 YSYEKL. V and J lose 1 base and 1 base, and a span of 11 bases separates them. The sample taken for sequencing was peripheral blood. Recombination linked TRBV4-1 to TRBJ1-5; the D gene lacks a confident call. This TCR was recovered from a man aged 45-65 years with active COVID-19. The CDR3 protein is CASSQGAAGSNQPQHF. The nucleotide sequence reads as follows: TGCGCCAGCAGCCAAGGAGCGGCGGGGAGCAATCAGCCCCAGCATTTT.